These 18 T cell receptor beta chains were all obtained from the same sample, sequenced in a study of cytomegalovirus exposure and HLA in healthy donors. Primers included in the PCR were 60 Vbeta and 13 Jbeta primers. Data came from immunoSEQ multiplex PCR; TCRdb stores just in-frame clones and leaves some out. The table has about 200,000 clones, 65% to 85% seen once. Sequenced: PBMCs. The source is a woman aged 25 to 39 in good health and CMV-seronegative.

The chain couples TRBV7-9 to TRBJ2-5; tentative D call: TRBD2 (6 bases). Germline CDR1 is SEHNR and CDR2 is FQNEAQ (reference sequence). Deletions cut 3 bases from V and 5 bases from J, with 16 bases between. The CDR3 is 15 residues long. The CDR3 loop reads CASSFGGENGETQYF. The CDR3 DNA sequence: TGTGCCAGCAGCTTCGGGGGAGAAAATGGGGAGACCCAGTACTTC.

The rearrangement uses TRBV10-2 and TRBJ1-2, with TRBD1 as a possible D gene (5 bases). This CDR3 is 13 amino acids long. V was clipped by 4 bases and J by 5 bases, with 11 bases between them. Germline values: CDR1 WSHSY, CDR2 SAAADI. The CDR3 DNA is TGCGCCAGCAGTGTTCGGGGGAGTTATGGCTACACCTTC. Protein product: CASSVRGSYGYTF.

V and J are TRBV30 and TRBJ2-5, with 8 positions matching TRBD1. Germline trimming cut 7 bases from V and 4 bases from J; bases unmatched to any gene: 8. The V gene's germline CDR1 is GTSNPN and CDR2 SVGIG (reference sequence). The CDR3 is made up of 13 amino acids. The CDR3 DNA follows: TGTGCCTTTAACAGGGGGATCTTAGAGACCCAGTACTTC. It encodes CAFNRGILETQYF. Full variable domain (remainder filled in from reference TRBV30 and TRBJ2-5): SQTIHQWPATLVQPVGSPLSLECTVEGTSNPNLYWYRQAAGRGLQLLFYSVGIGQISSEVPQNLSASRPQDRQFILSSKKLLLSDSGFYLCAFNRGILETQYFGPGTRLLVL.

This clone was counted a single time. The chain links TRBV5-1 to TRBJ2-7, with D possibly TRBD2 on 5 matching bases. CDR3 length: 13 residues. V gave up 2 bases and J gave up 1 base, with 7 bases separating them. From germline, CDR1 is SGHRS and CDR2 YFSETQ. CDR3 region: CASSFRLSYEQYF. Here the CDR3 DNA reads TGCGCCAGCAGCTTTCGACTATCCTACGAGCAGTACTTC.

J is TRBJ2-7 and V is TRBV5-1; 7 bases are shared with TRBD1. Germline V CDR1 and CDR2: SGHRS, YFSETQ. J was trimmed by 6 bases and V by 7 bases; bases with no gene match: 10. This CDR3 is built from 13 residues. The CDR3 DNA follows: TGCGCCAGCTCCCGACAGGGCCCTAGCGAGCAGTACTTC. Its protein product is CASSRQGPSEQYF.

The V call is TRBV5-1, the J call TRBJ2-7; 9 bases match TRBD2. Germline values: CDR1 SGHRS, CDR2 YFSETQ. Losses at the gene ends were 4 bases for V and 0 bases for J; bases not matched to a gene: 2. This CDR3 comprises 14 residues. Here the CDR3 DNA reads TGCGCCAGCAGCATGACTAGCGGCTCCTACGAGCAGTACTTC. Its protein product is CASSMTSGSYEQYF.

The V call is TRBV2, the J call TRBJ1-1, with TRBD1 matching over 10 bases. The trim removed 4 bases at V and 4 bases at J, leaving 0 bases unmatched. CDR3 length: 13 residues. Germline V gives CDR1 SNHLY, CDR2 FYNNEI. The CDR3 DNA is TGTGCCAGCAGTGGGACAGGGGGCACTGAAGCTTTCTTT. Its protein product is CASSGTGGTEAFF.

This clone was seen a handful of times. The chain carries TRBV5-4 and TRBJ1-2; 8 positions agree with TRBD1. V gave up 4 bases and J gave up 8 bases; unmatched junction bases: 7. Germline values: CDR1 SGHNT, CDR2 YYREEE (reference sequence). The CDR3 totals 13 residues. The chain's CDR3 is CASSPGGAYGYTF. CDR3 bases: TGTGCCAGCAGCCCAGGGGGCGCTTACGGCTACACCTTC.

V is TRBV28 and J is TRBJ2-3; tentatively, D is TRBD1 (6 bases). This CDR3 region has 13 residues. Germline assignment: CDR1 MDHEN and CDR2 SYDVKM. V lost 4 bases and J 1 base, leaving 6 bases between the germline ends. The CDR3 sequence: CASSWTGTDTQYF. In nucleotides, the CDR3 is TGTGCCAGCAGTTGGACAGGCACAGATACGCAGTATTTT.

The chain uses TRBV7-7 and TRBJ1-1; D call uncertain. V lost 4 bases to trimming and J lost 0 bases, with 6 bases between them. The CDR3 covers 13 residues. Germline CDR1 and CDR2: SSHAT and FNYEAQ (reference sequence). The CDR3 spells CASSSDMNTEAFF. The CDR3 bases are TGTGCCAGCAGCTCCGACATGAACACTGAAGCTTTCTTT.

The chain couples TRBV6-5 to TRBJ1-4; TRBD1 might be the D (6 bases). Germline CDR1 MNHEY, CDR2 SVGAGI. V was clipped by 0 bases and J by 8 bases, with 13 bases between them. The CDR3 loop spans 15 amino acids. CDR3 sequence: CASSYSTGSREKLFF. CDR3 bases: TGTGCCAGCAGTTACTCGACAGGTTCTCGGGAAAAACTGTTTTTT.

The chain joins TRBV5-1 to TRBJ2-1; no clear D. The germline V gene has CDR1 SGHRS and CDR2 YFSETQ. The CDR3 contains 15 residues. The V end was cut by 0 bases, the J end by 0 bases, with 7 bases between. The CDR3, as DNA: TGCGCCAGCAGCTTGGAGCACCCCTCCTACAATGAGCAGTTCTTC. Translating it yields CASSLEHPSYNEQFF. The full variable domain, in which reference TRBV5-1 and TRBJ2-1 provide the parts outside the CDR3, is KAGVTQTPRYLIKTRGQQVTLSCSPISGHRSVSWYQQTPGQGLQFLFEYFSETQRNKGNFPGRFSGRQFSNSRSEMNVSTLELGDSALYLCASSLEHPSYNEQFFGPGTRLTVL.

Concerning this clone: Different DNA sequences within this sample yield the same CDR3. The chain has TRBV7-3 and TRBJ2-2; D remains ambiguous. The CDR3 sequence is 14 residues long. V was trimmed by 2 bases and J by 6 bases, leaving 10 bases between them. Looked up from germline, CDR1 is SGHTA and CDR2 is FQGTGA. This CDR3 is CASSLFVAAGELFF. The CDR3 DNA reads as TGTGCCAGCAGCTTATTCGTGGCGGCCGGGGAGCTGTTTTTT.

This clone has more than one count but fewer than ten. The rearrangement joins TRBV2 to TRBJ1-1; 7 nucleotides match TRBD1. Trimming at V came to 6 bases and at J to 3 bases, leaving 7 bases not matched to a gene. Germline V lookup: CDR1 SNHLY, CDR2 FYNNEI. The CDR3 has 14 residues. The CDR3 region is CASRVTGDHTEAFF. CDR3 nucleotides: TGTGCCAGCAGGGTAACAGGGGATCACACTGAAGCTTTCTTT.

This chain links TRBV6-1 with TRBJ1-5; 9 bases are a match to TRBD1. The J segment lost 0 bases and the V segment lost 11 bases, leaving 8 bases of the junction unmatched. This CDR3 is built from 15 residues. The germline CDR1 and CDR2 sequences are MNHNS and SASEGT. In DNA, the CDR3 is TGTGCCGTTGATGACAGGGGGGCTAGCAATCAGCCCCAGCATTTT. Its protein is CAVDDRGASNQPQHF.

A few counts support this clone. The chain employs TRBV6-6 and TRBJ1-1, with D possibly matching TRBD1 (5 bases). The germline V gene has CDR1 MNHNY and CDR2 SVGAGI (reference sequence). The CDR3 covers 15 residues. V shed 5 bases and J shed 1 base, with 14 bases lying between them. CDR3 sequence reads: CASSLPGGGNTEAFF. The DNA for the CDR3 is TGTGCCAGCAGTCTACCCGGGGGGGGGAACACTGAAGCTTTCTTT.

The chain combines TRBV4-1 with TRBJ2-1; 7 bases match TRBD2. The CDR3 extends over 16 amino acids. The germline V gene encodes CDR1 MGHRA and CDR2 YSYEKL. V was clipped by 1 base and J by 8 bases; unmatched bases: 11. This CDR3 is CASSQGSGGRGHEQFF. The CDR3 DNA is TGCGCCAGCAGCCAAGGAAGTGGGGGGAGGGGCCATGAGCAGTTCTTC.

The rearrangement uses TRBV2 and TRBJ2-5; D might be TRBD1 (6 bases). The J call may be in error: the DNA end matches TRBJ2-7 better. This CDR3 has 14 residues. The germline CDR1 and CDR2 sequences are SNHLY and FYNNEI. The CDR3 DNA reads TGTGCCAGCAGTGGACAGGAGCACTCCTACGAGCAGTACTTC. It encodes CASSGQEHSYEQYF.